These 13 T cell receptor beta chains came from one sample sequenced in a study of shared clonotypes between healthy human individuals. TCRdb keeps only in-frame clones here, not all; method: immunoSEQ multiplex PCR. The sample records more than 2 million clones, approximately 94% being singletons. Source material: naive CD4+ T cells sorted from blood. The subset is: CD45RA+ positively selected. The receptors originated from a young man in good health.

This clone is a singleton in its sample. This chain connects TRBV4-3 to TRBJ2-7, with TRBD1 identical over 9 bases. This CDR3 region has 15 residues. Trimming cost V 3 bases and J 2 bases; bases outside gene matches: 5. Germline-derived CDR1 and CDR2 are LGHNA and YSLEER. The CDR3 coding sequence is TGCGCCAGCAGCCAGCAACAGGGGGCGACCTACGAGCAGTACTTC. Protein: CASSQQQGATYEQYF.

The V call is TRBV2, the J call TRBJ2-3; TRBD1 or TRBD2 may be the D gene (6 bases each). This CDR3 is built from 12 residues. Germline CDR1 reads SNHLY; CDR2 reads FYNNEI. With 4 bases removed from V and 8 bases from J, the gap between germline ends came to 10 bases. The CDR3 coding sequence is TGTGCCAGCAGTGTTGAGGGGGGTACGCAGTATTTT. Its protein is CASSVEGGTQYF.

This chain joins TRBV28 and TRBJ1-4; 8 positions match TRBD1. This CDR3 has 14 amino acids. The V gene's germline CDR1 is MDHEN and CDR2 SYDVKM. V shed 3 bases, J shed 8 bases, and the junction held 5 bases outside the gene matches. The CDR3 nucleotides are TGTGCCAGCAGTTTGCCGACAGGGGCCGAAAAACTGTTTTTT. It codes for CASSLPTGAEKLFF.

The chain uses TRBV28 and TRBJ1-5; possible D gene TRBD1, 5 bases. This CDR3 region has 15 residues. Trimming shortened V by 6 bases and J by 0 bases, and 12 bases separated the two germline ends. Germline V gives CDR1 MDHEN, CDR2 SYDVKM. CDR3 sequence reads: CASSPDGGSNQPQHF. The DNA of the CDR3 is TGTGCCAGCAGCCCCGATGGGGGTAGCAATCAGCCCCAGCATTTT.

The chain joins TRBV7-2 to TRBJ2-7, with 10 bases aligning to TRBD2. After removal of 5 bases from V and 3 bases from J, the junction contained 7 bases not matched to a gene. Germline V CDR1 and CDR2: SGHTA, FQGNSA. The CDR3 consists of 15 residues. In DNA, the CDR3 is TGTGCCAGCAGCCTATCTAGCGGGGGACACTACGAGCAGTACTTC. Translated, it gives CASSLSSGGHYEQYF.

V and J are TRBV7-6 and TRBJ2-1; 8 nucleotides align to TRBD1. CDR1 and CDR2 from the germline V gene are SGHVS and FNYEAQ. Losses at the gene ends were 5 bases for V and 9 bases for J; bases not matched to a gene: 6. The CDR3 length is 13 residues. The CDR3 nucleotides read TGTGCCAGCAGCCCTCGGACAGGGCTTGAGCAGTTCTTC. Encoded protein: CASSPRTGLEQFF.

The rearrangement links TRBV6-6 to TRBJ2-5, with unresolved D. The V end was cut by 0 bases, the J end by 1 base, with 9 bases between. In germline, CDR1 is MNHNY, CDR2 SVGAGI (reference sequence). This CDR3 contains 15 residues. The DNA for the CDR3 is TGTGCCAGCAGTTACTCTGGCCACGCCCAAGAGACCCAGTACTTC. Encoded protein: CASSYSGHAQETQYF.

This chain joins TRBV19 and TRBJ1-5, with 11 bases that match TRBD1. From germline, CDR1 is LNHDA and CDR2 SQIVND (reference sequence). The CDR3 consists of 16 residues. V trimming: 5 bases; J trimming: 1 base; junction bases outside the gene matches: 4. CDR3 sequence: CASSWTGGRSNQPQHF. CDR3 DNA sequence: TGTGCCAGTAGTTGGACAGGGGGCCGCAGCAATCAGCCCCAGCATTTT.

The chain uses TRBV11-2 and TRBJ1-5; TRBD1 might be the D (6 bases). The ends were cut back, 5 bases at V and 4 bases at J, with 15 bases in the middle. CDR1 SGHAT and CDR2 FQNNGV come from the germline V gene. This CDR3 is built from 15 residues. CDR3 DNA: TGTGCCAGCAGCATGGGGCAGGGGATTAATCAGCCCCAGCATTTT. Translating it yields CASSMGQGINQPQHF.

The chain couples TRBV6-5 to TRBJ1-2; D gene ambiguous. This CDR3 comprises 14 residues. Trimming removed 6 bases at V and 5 bases at J, with 16 bases between. Germline CDR1 is MNHEY and CDR2 is SVGAGI. Here the CDR3 DNA reads TGTGCCAGCAGGCGGACGTCTAAAACGTATGGCTACACCTTC. Its translation: CASRRTSKTYGYTF.

For this clone: The same CDR3 also results from other DNA sequences found in this sample. V usage is TRBV5-1 and J usage is TRBJ2-3; 9 bases are shared with TRBD1. The CDR3 runs 16 residues. Per germline, CDR1 SGHRS and CDR2 YFSETQ. Trimming cost V 0 bases and J 1 base; bases outside gene matches: 3. This chain's CDR3 is CASSLGTGGGTDTQYF. The CDR3 DNA reads TGCGCCAGCAGCTTGGGAACAGGGGGCGGCACAGATACGCAGTATTTT.

Comment on this clone: The same CDR3 also results from other DNA sequences found in this sample. The V gene is TRBV7-2, the J gene TRBJ1-1; 8 nucleotides align to TRBD1. The CDR3 contains 15 residues. CDR1 and CDR2 from the germline V gene are SGHTA and FQGNSA. After removal of 1 base from V and 1 base from J, the junction contained 2 bases not matched to a gene. The CDR3, as DNA: TGTGCCAGCAGCTTAGTGGGGACAGGGAACACTGAAGCTTTCTTT. It translates to CASSLVGTGNTEAFF.

The rearrangement links TRBV14 to TRBJ1-2, with D perhaps matching TRBD1 (6 bases). The CDR3 has 16 residues. The V end lost 0 bases, the J end lost 3 bases, and 14 bases lay between the germline ends. CDR1 and CDR2 from the germline V gene are SGHDN and FVKESK. The CDR3 DNA sequence: TGTGCCAGCAGCCAAGACGGCAGGGACAAATACTATGGCTACACCTTC. Encoded protein: CASSQDGRDKYYGYTF.